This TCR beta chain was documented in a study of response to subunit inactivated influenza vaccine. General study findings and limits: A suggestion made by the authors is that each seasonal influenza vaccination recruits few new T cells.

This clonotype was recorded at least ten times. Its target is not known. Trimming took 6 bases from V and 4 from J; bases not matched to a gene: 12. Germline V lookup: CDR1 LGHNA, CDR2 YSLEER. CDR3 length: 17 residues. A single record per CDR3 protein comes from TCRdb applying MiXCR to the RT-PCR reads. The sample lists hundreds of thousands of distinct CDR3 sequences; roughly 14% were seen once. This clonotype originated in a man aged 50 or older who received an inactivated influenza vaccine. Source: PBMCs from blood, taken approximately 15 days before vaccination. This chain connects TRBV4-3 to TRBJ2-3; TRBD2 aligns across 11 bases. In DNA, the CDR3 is TGCGCCAGCAGACCTGGGGCACTAGCGGGGGCCGCAGATACGCAGTATTTT. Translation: CASRPGALAGAADTQYF.